The next 29 T cell receptor beta chains were all read from a single sample in a study of cytomegalovirus exposure and HLA in healthy donors. The PCR made use of 60 Vbeta and 13 Jbeta primers. Assay used: immunoSEQ multiplex PCR; TCRdb lists only in-frame clones, some missing. Here the sample spans some 130,000 clones, roughly two thirds being singletons. Input material: PBMCs. Source of these receptors: a man aged 25-40 years in good health and CMV-seropositive.

V gene TRBV5-4 combines with J gene TRBJ1-1; TRBD1 aligns across 8 bases. The CDR3 contains 15 residues. V lost 5 bases to trimming and J lost 1 base; unmatched junction nucleotides: 7. CDR1 SGHNT and CDR2 YYREEE come from the germline V gene (reference sequence). As DNA, the CDR3 is TGTGCCAGCAGTAACCCTGGGACAGGGAACACTGAAGCTTTCTTT. This encodes CASSNPGTGNTEAFF.

The chain links TRBV6-1 to TRBJ1-5; no clear D. Trimming removed 1 base at V and 3 bases at J, with 4 bases between. The CDR3 totals 13 residues. Germline CDR1 is MNHNS and CDR2 is SASEGT. The CDR3 region has the DNA TGTGCCAGCAGTGAAGGTAACAATCAGCCCCAGCATTTT. This gives the protein CASSEGNNQPQHF.

This rearrangement joins TRBV2 to TRBJ2-3, with D perhaps matching TRBD1 (5 bases). V was cut by 8 bases and J by 0 bases, with 18 bases left in between. This CDR3 contains 16 residues. Germline V gives CDR1 SNHLY, CDR2 FYNNEI. The CDR3 spells CASLYPGAVSTDTQYF. The DNA of the CDR3 is TGTGCCAGCCTTTACCCTGGGGCGGTTAGCACAGATACGCAGTATTTT.

The chain recombines TRBV7-6 with TRBJ2-5, with D unclear. Germline values: CDR1 SGHVS, CDR2 FNYEAQ. V gave up 6 bases and J gave up 1 base, with 12 bases separating them. The CDR3 is 14 residues long. The CDR3 is CASSRNSLQETQYF. The CDR3 region has the DNA TGTGCCAGCAGTCGTAATAGCCTCCAAGAGACCCAGTACTTC.

The J gene is TRBJ2-5, the V gene TRBV2; maybe TRBD1 (8 bases). The DNA end favors TRBJ2-7, so the J call may be wrong. Looked up from germline, CDR1 is SNHLY and CDR2 is FYNNEI. The CDR3 loop spans 17 amino acids. CDR3 sequence: CASSVSQGASGLYEQYF. The CDR3 nucleotides read TGTGCCAGCAGTGTCTCGCAGGGGGCTAGCGGCCTTTACGAGCAGTACTTC.

This chain links TRBV5-6 with TRBJ1-1; D is perhaps TRBD1 (6 bases). Germline-derived CDR1 and CDR2 are SGHDT and YYEEEE. V shed 2 bases and J shed 5 bases, with 19 bases lying between them. This CDR3 is 16 amino acids long. In DNA, the CDR3 is TGTGCCAGCAGCTTCCTCGGGACACGGGGGGTGACTGAAGCTTTCTTT. Protein: CASSFLGTRGVTEAFF.

This rearrangement joins TRBV28 to TRBJ2-7; 9 bases are a match to TRBD1. This CDR3 spans 15 amino acids. Losses at the gene ends were 6 bases for V and 0 bases for J; bases not matched to a gene: 6. Germline loops: CDR1 MDHEN, CDR2 SYDVKM. CDR3 residues: CASSRTGQGSYEQYF. The CDR3 region has the DNA TGTGCCAGCAGCCGCACGGGACAGGGCTCCTACGAGCAGTACTTC.

In this sample, this clone turned up a few times. This chain links TRBV19 with TRBJ1-5, with TRBD1 as a possible D gene (6 bases). Germline-derived CDR1 and CDR2 are LNHDA and SQIVND (reference sequence). The CDR3 has 15 amino acids. The germline V and J ends were trimmed by 2 bases and 6 bases, with 14 bases remaining between them. The CDR3 DNA reads as TGTGCCAGTAGTATAATAACAGGGCAGAGTCAGCCCCAGCATTTT. As protein: CASSIITGQSQPQHF.

This clone was found a few times. The DNA for the CDR3 is TGCAGCGTCAGGACAGGGGATCAGCCCCAGCATTTT. Its translation is CSVRTGDQPQHF. J is TRBJ1-5 and V is TRBV29-1, with 9 bases fitting TRBD1. This CDR3 contains 12 residues. V lost 6 bases to trimming and J lost 5 bases; unmatched junction nucleotides: 2. The germline gives CDR1 SQVTM, CDR2 ANQGSEA.

CDR3 nucleotide sequence: TGTGCCAGCAGCCTCGGACTCTCCTACGAGCAGTACTTC. Residues: CASSLGLSYEQYF. The chain uses TRBV7-9 and TRBJ2-7; the D gene is possibly TRBD2 (5 bases). The V end was cut by 5 bases, the J end by 0 bases, with 8 bases between. This CDR3 has 13 amino acids. CDR1 is SEHNR, CDR2 FQNEAQ, per germline (reference sequence). Full variable domain (rest looked up from reference TRBV7-9 and TRBJ2-7): DTGVSQNPRHKITKRGQNVTFRCDPISEHNRLYWYRQTLGQGPEFLTYFQNEAQLEKSRLLSDRFSAERPKGSFSTLEIQRTEQGDSAMYLCASSLGLSYEQYFGPGTRLTVT.

The sample holds one count of this clone. The chain carries TRBV27 and TRBJ2-1; TRBD1 is a possible D gene (7 bases). The V end was cut by 3 bases, the J end by 8 bases, with 20 bases between. Per germline, CDR1 MNHEY and CDR2 SMNVEV (reference sequence). This CDR3 comprises 16 residues. The chain's CDR3 is CASSFRGIAGWHEQFF. The CDR3 coding sequence is TGTGCCAGCAGTTTCAGGGGGATCGCGGGATGGCATGAGCAGTTCTTC.

The V and J genes are TRBV6-1 and TRBJ1-5, with a possible D match to TRBD1 (6 bases). The CDR3 loop spans 13 amino acids. V was pared by 4 bases and J by 3 bases, with 7 bases between. Germline CDR1 is MNHNS and CDR2 is SASEGT. The CDR3 reads CASSGQDNQPQHF. The CDR3 nucleotides are TGTGCCAGCAGTGGACAGGACAATCAGCCCCAGCATTTT.

The chain employs TRBV5-4 and TRBJ2-5; 11 bases line up with TRBD2. V was pared by 0 bases and J by 6 bases, with 10 bases of the junction left unmatched. CDR1 is SGHNT and CDR2 is YYREEE in the germline V gene (reference sequence). The CDR3 is made up of 17 amino acids. CDR3 region: CASSLVGGSGRVKTQYF. The CDR3 region has the DNA TGTGCCAGCAGCTTGGTCGGTGGTAGCGGGAGGGTAAAGACCCAGTACTTC.

This chain uses TRBV11-2 with TRBJ2-3; TRBD2 agrees at 12 bases. V gave up 2 bases and J gave up 6 bases; unmatched junction bases: 15. The CDR3 totals 19 residues. Germline V gives CDR1 SGHAT, CDR2 FQNNGV. The CDR3 nucleotides are TGTGCCAGCAGCTTATTTCCTAGCGGGAGGGCGCTTAAGGGGGATACGCAGTATTTT. Amino acids: CASSLFPSGRALKGDTQYF.

In its sample, this clone was seen once. V gene TRBV5-5 combines with J gene TRBJ2-3, with 7 bases matching TRBD1. Germline CDR1 SGHKS, CDR2 YYEKEE (reference sequence). The V gene end was trimmed by 3 bases and the J gene end by 2 bases; junction bases not matched to a gene: 9. CDR3 size: 16 residues. The CDR3 nucleotides are TGTGCCAGCAGCTGGGCCGGGACAGTGAACACAGATACGCAGTATTTT. Its translation: CASSWAGTVNTDTQYF.

The V call is TRBV28, the J call TRBJ1-1; D remains ambiguous. CDR1 MDHEN and CDR2 SYDVKM come from the germline V gene. The CDR3 length is 12 residues. V lost 6 bases to trimming and J lost 3 bases, with 8 bases between them. The DNA of the CDR3 is TGTGCCAGCAGCAAACAGTACACTGAAGCTTTCTTT. Translating gives CASSKQYTEAFF.

The chain couples TRBV6-1 to TRBJ1-4, with 9 bases that match TRBD1. Losses at the gene ends were 6 bases for V and 6 bases for J; bases not matched to a gene: 5. Germline values: CDR1 MNHNS, CDR2 SASEGT. The CDR3 runs to 14 residues. The CDR3 DNA sequence: TGTGCCAGCAGCCGGGACAGGGTGGATGAAAAACTGTTTTTT. Translating gives CASSRDRVDEKLFF.

V and J are TRBV21-1 and TRBJ1-3. TRBV21-1 is a recognized pseudogene. The CDR3 sequence is 14 residues long. The CDR3 region is CASSERYSGNTIYF. The CDR3 nucleotides are TGTGCCAGCAGCGAACGGTACTCTGGAAACACCATATATTTT.

The chain carries TRBV7-2 and TRBJ2-7; D is perhaps TRBD1 (5 bases). The ends were cut back, 4 bases at V and 4 bases at J, with 20 bases in the middle. This CDR3 is built from 16 residues. Germline CDR1 SGHTA, CDR2 FQGNSA. The CDR3 DNA sequence: TGTGCCAGCAGCTCGGAAGGACACAGGAAGAGGTACGAGCAGTACTTC. Protein sequence: CASSSEGHRKRYEQYF.

This clone was seen more than once but under ten times. The V call is TRBV1, the J call TRBJ1-1. TRBV1 is noted as a pseudogene. This CDR3 region has 21 residues. CDR3 sequence: CTSSPRARAPPASGGLTEAFF. In DNA, the CDR3 is TGCACCAGCAGCCCGCGCGCCCGCGCGCCGCCGGCTTCGGGGGGATTGACTGAAGCTTTCTTT.

J is TRBJ2-7 and V is TRBV18, with D unresolved. This CDR3 is 14 amino acids long. The germline V gene has CDR1 KGHSH and CDR2 LQKENI. The germline V and J ends were trimmed by 3 bases and 3 bases, with 12 bases remaining between them. The chain's CDR3 is CASSPVVDFYEQYF. As DNA, the CDR3 is TGTGCCAGCTCACCGGTAGTAGACTTCTACGAGCAGTACTTC.

This CDR3 is CAISDRDFSGANVLTF. The CDR3 bases are TGTGCCATCAGTGACAGGGACTTCTCTGGGGCCAACGTCCTGACTTTC. The chain has TRBV10-3 and TRBJ2-6, with D possibly being TRBD2 (6 bases). The germline V gene has CDR1 ENHRY and CDR2 SYGVKD. Trimming removed 3 bases from V and 0 bases from J, with 9 bases in between. This CDR3 spans 16 amino acids.

A single count supports this clone. A read error is likely, as this CDR3 ends without the conserved phenylalanine or tryptophan. The genes are TRBV20-1 and TRBJ2-3; tentative D call: TRBD2 (5 bases). V gave up 6 bases and J gave up 4 bases, with 8 bases separating them. CDR3 size: 11 residues. Germline V gene sequence: CDR1 DFQATT, CDR2 SNEGSKA (reference sequence). CDR3 bases: TGCAGTGCGGGAGTGGCAGATACGCAGTATTTG. Protein product: CSAGVADTQYL.

CDR3 in amino acids: CASSLRLAGGFSYEQYF. The CDR3, as DNA: TGCGCCAGCAGCTTAAGACTAGCGGGAGGTTTCTCCTACGAGCAGTACTTC. The chain is built from TRBV5-1 and TRBJ2-5; TRBD2 agrees at 13 bases. The DNA end favors TRBJ2-7, so the J call may be wrong. The germline V gene encodes CDR1 SGHRS and CDR2 YFSETQ. The CDR3 totals 17 residues.

In its sample, this clone was seen a few times. This sample also contains other DNA sequences that code for the same CDR3. This sequence joins TRBV6-6 and TRBJ2-7, with D maybe TRBD2 (6 bases). Germline-derived CDR1 and CDR2 are MNHNY and SVGAGI (reference sequence). The CDR3 covers 15 residues. Trimming removed 7 bases at V and 2 bases at J, with 18 bases between. CDR3 bases: TGTGCCAGCATTTATTCGGCGGAGCGGGCCTACGAGCAGTACTTC. It is translated as CASIYSAERAYEQYF.

The V gene is TRBV27, the J gene TRBJ1-4, with TRBD1 matching over 10 bases. Germline-derived CDR1 and CDR2 are MNHEY and SMNVEV (reference sequence). V gave up 8 bases and J gave up 8 bases; unmatched junction bases: 2. The length of the CDR3 is 12 residues. The CDR3 protein is CASGQGEEKLFF. The CDR3 DNA reads TGTGCCAGCGGACAGGGGGAAGAAAAACTGTTTTTT.

The V call is TRBV5-1, the J call TRBJ2-2; tentatively, D is TRBD1 (7 bases). CDR1 is SGHRS, CDR2 YFSETQ, per germline. V gave up 7 bases and J gave up 0 bases, with 13 bases separating them. The CDR3 runs to 15 residues. The CDR3 DNA reads as TGCGCCAGCGGGCAGGGGGAGGCGAACACCGGGGAGCTGTTTTTT. Its translation: CASGQGEANTGELFF.

The chain couples TRBV7-8 to TRBJ2-1; 10 bases are shared with TRBD2. This CDR3 is 16 amino acids long. Per germline, CDR1 SGHVS and CDR2 FQNEAQ. The V gene end was trimmed by 5 bases and the J gene end by 8 bases; junction bases not matched to a gene: 12. The CDR3 reads CASSPRLAGVVDEQFF. For the CDR3, the DNA is TGTGCCAGCAGCCCCCGGCTAGCGGGAGTTGTGGATGAGCAGTTCTTC.

Comments on this clone: The sample carries other DNA sequences with the same CDR3. The CDR3 DNA reads TGTGCCAGCAGCCGGGACACCTCCTACGAGCAGTACTTC. Translated: CASSRDTSYEQYF. The rearrangement joins TRBV5-6 to TRBJ2-7; TRBD1 is a possible D gene (6 bases). Germline V gene lookup returns CDR1 SGHDT and CDR2 YYEEEE. The V end was cut by 4 bases, the J end by 0 bases, with 8 bases between. This CDR3 is 13 amino acids long.